This TCR beta chain emerged from a study of T cells in Graves' hyperthyroidism and ophthalmopathy. The investigators amplified TCR beta CDR3 regions from RNA transcripts. The study used the HTBI primer set for a first-round RT-PCR of the TCR CDR3. TCRdb analysed the multiplex PCR reads with MiXCR anew, one entry per CDR3 protein. The data show 700,000 or so distinct CDR3 sequences, 15% to 20% seen once. There are a few counts of this clonotype. Participants, patients aged 18 to 65, had newly diagnosed hyperthyroidism with a duration under 2 months. The sequence came from a man aged 18 to 30 with Graves' hyperthyroidism. The sequencing sample was made of blood.

The CDR3 DNA follows: TGCAGTGCTAGAGATAGGACTAGTGGTCTCAATGAGCAGTTCTTC. Translated: CSARDRTSGLNEQFF. The J gene is TRBJ2-1, the V gene TRBV20-1; 7 bases map to TRBD2. This CDR3 is 15 amino acids long. The germline V gene encodes CDR1 DFQATT and CDR2 SNEGSKA (reference sequence). With V trimmed by 0 bases and J by 6 bases, 8 bases remained unmatched.